The clone carrying this T cell receptor (beta chain) was found a few times. Its cognate antigen is unknown. The sample comes from a study of shared clonotypes between healthy human individuals. Germline V gives CDR1 KGHSH, CDR2 LQKENI. Trimming left V 1 base short and J 8 bases short, with 9 bases between. This CDR3 is built from 13 residues. In the original analysis: There were no quality scores in the junction-only immunoSEQ sequences, so filtering differed. The table came from immunoSEQ multiplex PCR; TCRdb's copy has only in-frame clones and leaves some out. V and J calls and clone size follow that table, whereas D and trimming were derived from the DNA. The sample lists around 95,000 clones, over 40% occurring once. The study's findings and limits: Since donors were few, the genetic and exposure-history diversity represented was limited.

The sequencing input was PBMCs. V usage is TRBV18 and J usage is TRBJ1-5, with D perhaps matching TRBD1 (5 bases). This TCR came from a woman aged 35 to 49 in good health. Some clones in this sample may be carry-over from other donors' samples. DNA of the CDR3: TGTGCCAGCTCACCACGTCCGGGGGAGCCCCAGCATTTT. It yields the protein CASSPRPGEPQHF.